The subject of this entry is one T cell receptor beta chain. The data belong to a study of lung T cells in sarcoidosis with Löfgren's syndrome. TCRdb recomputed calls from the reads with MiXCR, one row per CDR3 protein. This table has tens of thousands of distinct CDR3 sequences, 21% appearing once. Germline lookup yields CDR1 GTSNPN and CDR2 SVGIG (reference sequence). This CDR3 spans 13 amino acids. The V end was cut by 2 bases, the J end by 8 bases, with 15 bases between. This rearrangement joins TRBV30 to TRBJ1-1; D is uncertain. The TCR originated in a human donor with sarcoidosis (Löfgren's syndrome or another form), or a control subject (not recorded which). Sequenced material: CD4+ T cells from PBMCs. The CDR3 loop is CAWSPGRRVEAFF. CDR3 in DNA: TGTGCCTGGAGTCCGGGCCGGAGGGTGGAAGCTTTCTTT.